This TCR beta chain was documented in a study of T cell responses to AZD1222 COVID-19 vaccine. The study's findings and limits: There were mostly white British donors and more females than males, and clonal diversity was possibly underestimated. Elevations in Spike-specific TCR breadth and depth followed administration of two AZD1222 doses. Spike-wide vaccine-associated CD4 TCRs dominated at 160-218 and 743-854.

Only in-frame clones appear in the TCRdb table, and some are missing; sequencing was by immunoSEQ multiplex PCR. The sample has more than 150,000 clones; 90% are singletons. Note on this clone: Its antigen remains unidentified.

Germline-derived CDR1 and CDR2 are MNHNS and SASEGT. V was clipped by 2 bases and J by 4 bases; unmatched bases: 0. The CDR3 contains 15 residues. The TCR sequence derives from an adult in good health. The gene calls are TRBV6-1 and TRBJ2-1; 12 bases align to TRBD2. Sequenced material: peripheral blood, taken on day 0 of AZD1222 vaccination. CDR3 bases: TGTGCCAGCAGTGAACTAGCGGGAGGGTACAATGAGCAGTTCTTC. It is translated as CASSELAGGYNEQFF.